Sequencing of this TCR beta chain was carried out in a study of T cells after yellow fever vaccination. In TCRdb, the 5' RACE reads were re-called with MiXCR into one record per CDR3 protein. The sample yields a few hundred thousand distinct CDR3 sequences, around 7.3% seen once. The CDR3 consists of 12 residues. The V end was cut by 8 bases, the J end by 8 bases, with 12 bases between. The V gene's germline CDR1 is MNHEY and CDR2 SVGEGT. General study points: Researchers cautioned that FACS-sorted repertoires could harbor abundant clonotypes contaminating from the bulk population.

Details on this clonotype: Its antigen is unknown.

This TCR was sampled from a man younger than 35 who received the YFV17D yellow fever vaccine. The rearrangement uses TRBV6-2 or TRBV6-3 and TRBJ2-2; D remains ambiguous. The sample here was PBMCs, taken roughly 46 days after the first yellow fever vaccination. CDR3 region: CASRRFAGELFF. The CDR3 DNA reads TGTGCCAGCCGCAGGTTTGCGGGGGAGCTGTTTTTT.